The sequence of this T cell receptor beta chain was determined in a study of cytomegalovirus exposure and HLA in healthy donors. Study-wide findings and caveats: At a 0.05 false discovery rate, a later analysis found 15,000 to 20,000 TCR beta sequences to be associated with HLA alleles. The authors enumerated roughly 160 TCR beta chains as linked to cytomegalovirus.

It was with 60 Vbeta and 13 Jbeta primers that the PCR ran. Data came from immunoSEQ multiplex PCR; TCRdb stores just in-frame clones and leaves some out. Of almost 200,000 clones in the sample, 79% were seen once. Germline values: CDR1 LGHNA, CDR2 YNFKEQ. The CDR3 has 13 residues. V shed 1 base and J shed 4 bases, with 7 bases lying between them. This clone was recorded a few times. No antigen is known for it. The V gene is TRBV4-2, the J gene TRBJ1-2, with D possibly TRBD1 on 5 matching bases. The clonotype comes from a male donor in good health and CMV-seropositive. Material: PBMCs. The CDR3 DNA sequence: TGTGCCAGCAGCCAAGTCACAGGCTATGGCTACACCTTC. Translating it yields CASSQVTGYGYTF.